What follows are 16 T cell receptor beta chains derived from one specimen sequenced in a study of CD8+ T cells in alopecia areata. Described treatment: oral pan-JAK inhibitor, 5-10 mg twice daily. Sequencing relied on a cDNA template that was reverse transcribed from extracted RNA. The repertoire was sequenced with immunoSEQ multiplex PCR; TCRdb's copy has only in-frame clones and lacks some. Of more than 130,000 clones listed, 65% to 90% were seen once; the top ten hold about 25%. The starting material was CD8+ T cells sorted from blood, obtained at week 4, from a patient treated with tofacitinib. These receptor sequences come from a human donor with alopecia areata.

V usage is TRBV5-6 and J usage is TRBJ2-5, with 7 bases identical to TRBD1. Per the germline V gene, CDR1 is SGHDT and CDR2 is YYEEEE. The CDR3 has 13 amino acids. Germline trimming cut 2 bases from V and 2 bases from J; bases unmatched to any gene: 0. The CDR3 loop is CASSLQGQETQYF. The CDR3 region has the DNA TGTGCCAGCAGCTTACAGGGGCAAGAGACCCAGTACTTC.

A single count supports this clone. J is TRBJ2-3 and V is TRBV6-5; either TRBD1 or TRBD2 may fit D (6 bases each). The CDR3 is made up of 16 amino acids. Looked up from germline, CDR1 is MNHEY and CDR2 is SVGAGI. The ends were cut back, 0 bases at V and 6 bases at J, with 16 bases in the middle. CDR3 sequence reads: CASSYSSGGISDTQYF. The CDR3 DNA is TGTGCCAGCAGTTACTCGTCCGGGGGCATCAGCGATACGCAGTATTTT.

This clone was counted between two and nine times. The rearrangement uses TRBV29-1 and TRBJ2-1; 12 nucleotides agree with TRBD2. V was pared by 5 bases and J by 10 bases, with 6 bases of the junction left unmatched. This CDR3 has 13 residues. Germline-derived CDR1 and CDR2 are SQVTM and ANQGSEA. CDR3 residues: CSVILAGGPEQFF. In DNA, the CDR3 is TGCAGCGTTATCCTAGCGGGGGGGCCGGAGCAGTTCTTC.

The chain recombines TRBV4-1 with TRBJ1-2; possibly TRBD1 for D (5 bases). The ends were cut back, 0 bases at V and 7 bases at J, with 12 bases in the middle. Germline V CDR1 and CDR2: MGHRA, YSYEKL. The CDR3 covers 14 residues. The CDR3 DNA sequence: TGCGCCAGCAGCCAAGATTTACAGGATCGTGGCTACACCTTC. Translation gives CASSQDLQDRGYTF.

This clone occurred a few times. CDR3: CAISVSGGLYNEQFF. The CDR3, as DNA: TGTGCCATCAGTGTAAGCGGGGGGCTATACAATGAGCAGTTCTTC. The V and J genes are TRBV10-3 and TRBJ2-1; 9 bases are shared with TRBD2. This CDR3 is 15 amino acids long. The V gene's germline CDR1 is ENHRY and CDR2 SYGVKD. The junction had 5 bases not matched to a gene; V was cut back by 4 bases and J by 4 bases.

The chain recombines TRBV19 with TRBJ1-6; a weak D match, TRBD1 (6 bases). There are 16 residues in the CDR3. The V end lost 5 bases, the J end lost 0 bases, and 11 bases lay between the germline ends. Per the germline V gene, CDR1 is LNHDA and CDR2 is SQIVND (reference sequence). CDR3 nucleotide sequence: TGTGCCAGTAGTTCAACAGGGAGCTCCTATAATTCACCCCTCCACTTT. Its protein is CASSSTGSSYNSPLHF. Supplemented by reference TRBV19 and TRBJ1-6, the full variable domain reads DGGITQSPKYLFRKEGQNVTLSCEQNLNHDAMYWYRQDPGQGLRLIYYSQIVNDFQKGDIAEGYSVSREKKESFPLTVTSAQKNPTAFYLCASSSTGSSYNSPLHFGNGTRLTVT.

For the CDR3, the DNA is TGTGCCAGCAGTTCCGTCACAGATACGCAGTATTTT. Its translation: CASSSVTDTQYF. The chain combines TRBV27 with TRBJ2-3; the D is unclear. The germline V and J ends were trimmed by 4 bases and 2 bases, with 4 bases remaining between them. Germline assignment: CDR1 MNHEY and CDR2 SMNVEV (reference sequence). The CDR3 sequence is 12 residues long.

Comment on this clone: The junction departs from germline at one end; a sequencing error may be responsible. This chain links TRBV29-1 with TRBJ2-7; no clear D. Germline CDR1 and CDR2: SQVTM and ANQGSEA. The CDR3 is 12 residues long. The CDR3 is CGVCTEAYEQYF. In DNA, the CDR3 is TGCGGCGTTTGCACAGAGGCTTACGAGCAGTACTTC.

The J gene is TRBJ2-7, the V gene TRBV29-1; weak D call: TRBD1 (5 bases). The V end was cut by 3 bases, the J end by 3 bases, with 27 bases between. The CDR3 sequence is 18 residues long. Germline V gene sequence: CDR1 SQVTM, CDR2 ANQGSEA. The CDR3 region has the DNA TGCAGCGTTGAGTGGTGGGGCCGGACGCAAAACCCATACTACGAGCAGTACTTC. This codes for CSVEWWGRTQNPYYEQYF.

This chain joins TRBV5-6 and TRBJ2-7; perhaps TRBD2 as D (5 bases). Deletions cut 4 bases from V and 7 bases from J, with 15 bases between. This CDR3 is 13 amino acids long. Germline V gene data show CDR1 as SGHDT and CDR2 as YYEEEE. Here the CDR3 DNA reads TGTGCCAGCAGCCCGGTACCGTCGGGGGAGCAGTACTTC. This encodes CASSPVPSGEQYF.

In the case of this clone: At the DNA level, this CDR3 is encoded by other sequences in the same sample as well. The chain links TRBV9 to TRBJ2-7; D is perhaps TRBD1 (7 bases). The germline gives CDR1 SGDLS, CDR2 YYNGEE. There are 14 residues in the CDR3. V was shortened by 0 bases and J by 4 bases, with 11 bases between the two germline ends. CDR3 sequence reads: CASSVGQGGYEQYF. The CDR3 DNA reads TGTGCCAGCAGCGTAGGACAGGGAGGATACGAGCAGTACTTC.

This chain links TRBV27 with TRBJ2-6; no firm D call. V dropped 5 bases and J dropped 3 bases, with 11 bases sitting between them. CDR3 length equals 15 residues. Germline V gene lookup returns CDR1 MNHEY and CDR2 SMNVEV (reference sequence). CDR3 protein: CASSGLPVGANVLTF. The CDR3 DNA reads as TGTGCCAGCAGTGGGCTGCCCGTTGGGGCCAACGTCCTGACTTTC.

This chain uses TRBV4-1 with TRBJ2-3; 7 positions match TRBD1. The CDR3 has 13 amino acids. The germline gives CDR1 MGHRA, CDR2 YSYEKL. J was trimmed by 6 bases and V by 2 bases; bases with no gene match: 2. The CDR3 DNA follows: TGCGCCAGCAGCCAAACACAGGGGGATACGCAGTATTTT. It yields the protein CASSQTQGDTQYF.

The CDR3 DNA is TGTGCCAGCAGCAGAGCCGACAGGGGCGCCAAAAACATTCAGTACTTC. The encoded protein is CASSRADRGAKNIQYF. The rearrangement links TRBV13 to TRBJ2-4; 8 positions agree with TRBD1. Germline loops: CDR1 PRHDT, CDR2 FYEKMQ (reference sequence). V dropped 5 bases and J dropped 1; count of bases not matched to a gene: 7. The CDR3 covers 16 residues.

This chain uses TRBV7-6 with TRBJ2-3, with TRBD2 matching 10 bases. This CDR3 is built from 16 residues. Germline loops: CDR1 SGHVS, CDR2 FNYEAQ. J was trimmed by 6 bases and V by 5 bases; bases with no gene match: 11. CDR3 protein: CASSVTSGASGDTQYF. The DNA for the CDR3 is TGTGCCAGCAGCGTAACTAGCGGGGCATCGGGTGATACGCAGTATTTT.

This chain uses TRBV7-8 with TRBJ2-7, with D hard to call. The CDR3 is 12 residues long. Trimming left V 1 base short and J 9 bases short, with 10 bases between. Germline V gives CDR1 SGHVS, CDR2 FQNEAQ. CDR3 coding DNA: TGTGCCAGCAGCTTAGGGTGGAAGGGGCAGTACTTC. Protein: CASSLGWKGQYF.